The 26 T cell receptor beta chains given below trace back to one sample, sequenced in a study of blood T cell repertoires in COVID-19. The assay was immunoSEQ multiplex PCR, and TCRdb's table has in-frame clones only and misses some. The repertoire has over 100,000 clones, 75% to 90% of them found once; the top ten carry roughly 18%. Input material: peripheral blood. The receptors shown here come from a woman aged 55-75 years with acute or convalescent COVID-19.

The chain recombines TRBV9 with TRBJ1-6, with 7 bases fitting TRBD1. The ends lost 2 bases at V and 7 bases at J; junction bases unmatched: 6. Germline V gene data show CDR1 as SGDLS and CDR2 as YYNGEE. This CDR3 spans 15 amino acids. DNA of the CDR3: TGTGCCAGCAGCGTTACCGGGACAGACAATTCACCCCTCCACTTT. It encodes CASSVTGTDNSPLHF.

The chain couples TRBV28 to TRBJ1-2; 10 bases align to TRBD1. J gave up 1 base and V 3 bases, and 8 bases lay outside the gene matches. Germline CDR1 reads MDHEN; CDR2 reads SYDVKM. The CDR3 extends over 17 amino acids. DNA of the CDR3: TGTGCCAGCAGTTTGACAGGGGGCGCGGGATATAACTATGGCTACACCTTC. Protein: CASSLTGGAGYNYGYTF.

V is TRBV4-1 and J is TRBJ1-3, with a weak D call TRBD1 (5 bases). The CDR3 is 17 amino acids. V lost 1 base to trimming and J lost 0 bases, with 13 bases between them. Germline V CDR1 and CDR2: MGHRA, YSYEKL. CDR3 DNA sequence: TGCGCCAGCAGCCAAGGTTCCAGGGCCTTCTCTGGAAACACCATATATTTT. It yields the protein CASSQGSRAFSGNTIYF.

The chain links TRBV3-1 (or the pseudogene TRBV3-2) to TRBJ1-3; no reliable D call. Germline CDR1 reads LGHDT; CDR2 reads YNNKEL (reference sequence). The V and J ends lost 2 bases and 0 bases respectively, with 8 bases between them. The length of the CDR3 is 15 residues. CDR3 nucleotides: TGTGCCAGCAGCCAATTCGGGAGCTCTGGAAACACCATATATTTT. Amino acid sequence: CASSQFGSSGNTIYF.

V is TRBV5-4 and J is TRBJ2-1; tentative D call: TRBD2 (7 bases). With 4 bases removed from V and 1 base from J, the gap between germline ends came to 12 bases. The CDR3 has 15 amino acids. In germline, CDR1 is SGHNT, CDR2 YYREEE (reference sequence). CDR3 in DNA: TGTGCCAGCAGCCCCGGGGGGCGGTCCTACAATGAGCAGTTCTTC. Translating gives CASSPGGRSYNEQFF.

The genes are TRBV11-2 and TRBJ2-1; 9 bases are shared with TRBD2. The CDR3 is 15 residues long. V gave up 1 base and J gave up 2 bases; unmatched junction bases: 0. Germline V CDR1 and CDR2: SGHAT, FQNNGV. CDR3 DNA sequence: TGTGCCAGCAGCTTAGGCGGGGGGGCCTACAATGAGCAGTTCTTC. It translates to CASSLGGGAYNEQFF.

The DNA for the CDR3 is TGTGCCAGCAGCGCGCCAGGGGGTAGAAACACTGAAGCTTTCTTT. It codes for CASSAPGGRNTEAFF. The rearrangement uses TRBV9 and TRBJ1-1, with TRBD1 matching 7 bases. The V gene end was trimmed by 3 bases and the J gene end by 2 bases; junction bases not matched to a gene: 7. Germline V CDR1 and CDR2: SGDLS, YYNGEE. CDR3 length: 15 residues.

CDR3 residues: CASSLGGADTQYF. The CDR3 coding sequence is TGTGCCAGCAGTTTAGGCGGGGCAGATACGCAGTATTTT. The V and J genes are TRBV28 and TRBJ2-3; a possible D gene is TRBD2 (6 bases). Germline CDR1 is MDHEN and CDR2 is SYDVKM. This CDR3 contains 13 residues. The ends were cut back, 2 bases at V and 4 bases at J, with 7 bases in the middle.

V is TRBV18 and J is TRBJ2-7; the D gene is possibly TRBD2 (5 bases). There are 13 residues in the CDR3. Per the germline V gene, CDR1 is KGHSH and CDR2 is LQKENI. Trimming pared 3 bases from V and 2 bases from J, leaving 8 bases between. The CDR3 nucleotides are TGTGCCAGCTCACCTAGCGATGCCTACGAGCAGTACTTC. Protein sequence: CASSPSDAYEQYF.

The V and J genes are TRBV30 and TRBJ2-2; perhaps TRBD2 as D (5 bases). Trimming took off 5 bases at V and 4 bases at J, with 11 bases between the two ends. The CDR3 sequence is 13 residues long. Per the germline V gene, CDR1 is GTSNPN and CDR2 is SVGIG (reference sequence). In DNA form, the CDR3 reads TGTGCCTGGTCGCGTGGAGGCACCGGGGAGCTGTTTTTT. This sequence encodes CAWSRGGTGELFF.

V gene TRBV11-2 combines with J gene TRBJ1-1, with D uncertain. Germline V gene lookup returns CDR1 SGHAT and CDR2 FQNNGV. The CDR3 extends over 13 amino acids. The V end was cut by 6 bases, the J end by 4 bases, with 12 bases between. The CDR3 here is CASRYNWATEAFF. In nucleotides, the CDR3 is TGTGCCAGCAGGTATAACTGGGCCACTGAAGCTTTCTTT.

A single count supports this clone. The CDR3: CASSIARHYEQYF. The CDR3 DNA sequence: TGTGCCAGCAGTATAGCCCGCCACTACGAGCAGTACTTC. The rearrangement links TRBV27 to TRBJ2-7; no reliable D call. V lost 5 bases, J lost 3 bases, and 11 bases lay in between. Per germline, CDR1 MNHEY and CDR2 SMNVEV (reference sequence). The CDR3 is 13 residues long.

This clone came up once. The gene calls are TRBV2 and TRBJ1-5; D unresolved. This CDR3 region has 13 residues. CDR1 is SNHLY and CDR2 is FYNNEI in the germline V gene. Trimming took 6 bases from V and 4 from J, leaving 10 bases between them. This CDR3 reads CASSPGENQPQHF. For the CDR3, the DNA is TGTGCCAGCAGCCCGGGAGAGAATCAGCCCCAGCATTTT.

The chain is built from TRBV24-1 and TRBJ2-5; the match to TRBD2 covers 7 bases. V lost 6 bases to trimming and J lost 5 bases; unmatched junction nucleotides: 5. CDR1 is KGHDR, CDR2 SFDVKD, per germline. The CDR3 spans 13 residues. This chain's CDR3 is CATSPRGVETQYF. As DNA, the CDR3 is TGTGCCACCAGTCCCCGGGGGGTTGAGACCCAGTACTTC.

The CDR3 spells CASSLVGTRGSYEQYF. The CDR3 DNA reads as TGTGCCAGCAGCTTAGTCGGAACCAGGGGGTCCTACGAGCAGTACTTC. This chain uses TRBV7-9 with TRBJ2-7, with 7 positions matching TRBD1. This CDR3 is 16 amino acids long. J was trimmed by 1 base and V by 1 base; bases with no gene match: 7. Per the germline V gene, CDR1 is SEHNR and CDR2 is FQNEAQ (reference sequence). Using reference TRBV7-9 and TRBJ2-7 for the parts outside the CDR3, the full variable domain is DTGVSQNPRHKITKRGQNVTFRCDPISEHNRLYWYRQTLGQGPEFLTYFQNEAQLEKSRLLSDRFSAERPKGSFSTLEIQRTEQGDSAMYLCASSLVGTRGSYEQYFGPGTRLTVT.

V usage is TRBV28 and J usage is TRBJ2-3; 14 bases match TRBD2. Germline V gene sequence: CDR1 MDHEN, CDR2 SYDVKM. The length of the CDR3 is 19 residues. V lost 1 base to trimming and J lost 2 bases; unmatched junction nucleotides: 8. The CDR3 is CASSLSGTSGGPYTDTQYF. CDR3 DNA: TGTGCCAGCAGTTTATCTGGGACTAGCGGGGGACCTTACACAGATACGCAGTATTTT.

The rearrangement uses TRBV5-1 and TRBJ1-5; TRBD1 matches at 11 bases. The CDR3 is 15 residues long. J lost 4 bases, V lost 2 bases, and 2 bases had no gene match. Germline V lookup: CDR1 SGHRS, CDR2 YFSETQ. The CDR3 nucleotides are TGCGCCAGCAGCTTCGGGACAGGGGGTAATCAGCCCCAGCATTTT. Translating gives CASSFGTGGNQPQHF. The variable domain in full, completed from reference TRBV5-1 and TRBJ1-5, reads KAGVTQTPRYLIKTRGQQVTLSCSPISGHRSVSWYQQTPGQGLQFLFEYFSETQRNKGNFPGRFSGRQFSNSRSEMNVSTLELGDSALYLCASSFGTGGNQPQHFGDGTRLSIL.

This clone was counted ten times or more. The genes are TRBV11-3 and TRBJ2-7, with D possibly being TRBD2 (6 bases). This CDR3 is built from 15 residues. Looked up from germline, CDR1 is SGHNT and CDR2 is YENEEA. The germline V and J ends were trimmed by 3 bases and 2 bases, with 14 bases remaining between them. CDR3 in amino acids: CASSFGDSLAYEQYF. In DNA, the CDR3 is TGTGCCAGCAGCTTTGGGGACTCACTCGCCTACGAGCAGTACTTC.

Of note for this clone: Other DNA sequences of this sample code for an identical CDR3. The chain links TRBV3-1 (or the pseudogene TRBV3-2) to TRBJ1-4; D is possibly TRBD1 (6 bases). Deletions cut 4 bases from V and 4 bases from J, with 10 bases between. Germline V gene data show CDR1 as LGHDT and CDR2 as YNNKEL (reference sequence). This CDR3 comprises 14 residues. In nucleotides, the CDR3 is TGTGCCAGCAGCCCTCGAGGGGGTAATGAAAAACTGTTTTTT. This sequence encodes CASSPRGGNEKLFF.

The J gene is TRBJ1-6, the V gene TRBV27, with 8 nucleotides matching TRBD1. After removal of 11 bases from V and 14 bases from J, the junction contained 14 bases not matched to a gene. CDR3 length: 13 amino acids. The germline V gene encodes CDR1 MNHEY and CDR2 SMNVEV (reference sequence). The chain's CDR3 is CAAGLGQVDALHF. The CDR3 bases are TGTGCCGCCGGGTTGGGACAGGTTGATGCCCTCCACTTT.

The V call is TRBV5-1, the J call TRBJ1-2; a possible D gene is TRBD1 (6 bases). The length of the CDR3 is 16 residues. Germline V gene sequence: CDR1 SGHRS, CDR2 YFSETQ. Trimming removed 0 bases from V and 1 base from J, with 13 bases in between. CDR3 in DNA: TGCGCCAGCAGCTTGGTACCCGGACAGAGTAACTATGGCTACACCTTC. It yields the protein CASSLVPGQSNYGYTF.

This CDR3 reads CASSPEGTAEAFF. In DNA form, the CDR3 reads TGTGCCAGCAGCCCCGAGGGGACAGCAGAAGCTTTCTTT. The chain is built from TRBV6-2 or TRBV6-3 and TRBJ1-1; 7 bases agree with TRBD1. J lost 8 bases, V lost 6 bases, and 9 bases had no gene match. Germline V gene sequence: CDR1 MNHEY, CDR2 SVGEGT. The CDR3 spans 13 residues.

The gene calls are TRBV6-6 and TRBJ1-3; no reliable D call. Germline values: CDR1 MNHNY, CDR2 SVGAGI (reference sequence). Trimming left V 8 bases short and J 8 bases short, with 10 bases between. This CDR3 contains 11 residues. CDR3 residues: CASFWAYTIYF. CDR3 DNA sequence: TGTGCCAGCTTTTGGGCTTACACCATATATTTT.

V gene TRBV5-6 combines with J gene TRBJ2-7; 7 bases fit TRBD1. The CDR3 is made up of 12 amino acids. The junction had 7 bases not matched to a gene; V was cut back by 7 bases and J by 6 bases. From germline, CDR1 is SGHDT and CDR2 YYEEEE. In nucleotides, the CDR3 is TGTGCCAGCGAATCCGGGGACAGCGAGCAGTACTTC. Protein: CASESGDSEQYF. The variable domain in full, with the rest retrieved from reference TRBV5-6 and TRBJ2-7, is DAGVTQSPTHLIKTRGQQVTLRCSPKSGHDTVSWYQQALGQGPQFIFQYYEEEERQRGNFPDRFSGHQFPNYSSELNVNALLLGDSALYLCASESGDSEQYFGPGTRLTVT.

In regard to this clone: The germline gene is not matched at one end of the junction; a read error may be the cause. The V call is TRBV14, the J call TRBJ2-7, with no clear D. The CDR3 consists of 12 residues. The germline gives CDR1 SGHDN, CDR2 FVKESK. The CDR3 sequence: CASSHQHNQQYF. CDR3 nucleotide sequence: TGCGCCAGCAGCCACCAACACAACCAGCAGTACTTC.

In this sample, this clone turned up a few times. J is TRBJ1-1 and V is TRBV11-2; TRBD1 might be the D (5 bases). The CDR3 runs 12 residues. Trimming removed 9 bases at V and 5 bases at J, with 13 bases between. CDR1 and CDR2 from the germline V gene are SGHAT and FQNNGV. In DNA, the CDR3 is TGTGCCAGTCTTAGGGGTGGGACTGAAGCTTTCTTT. Amino acids: CASLRGGTEAFF. Full variable domain (outside the CDR3, taken from reference TRBV11-2 and TRBJ1-1): EAGVAQSPRYKIIEKRQSVAFWCNPISGHATLYWYQQILGQGPKLLIQFQNNGVVDDSQLPKDRFSAERLKGVDSTLKIQPAKLEDSAVYLCASLRGGTEAFFGQGTRLTVV.